The TCR beta chain described here comes from a study of blood T cell repertoires in COVID-19. Overall study: Material from acute and convalescent COVID-19 was sourced from the United States, Italy and Spain.

The CDR3 extends over 16 amino acids. Germline assignment: CDR1 MDHEN and CDR2 SYDVKM. Trimming at V came to 3 bases and at J to 4 bases, leaving 5 bases not matched to a gene. Measured with immunoSEQ multiplex PCR; TCRdb has only the in-frame clones, and not every one. Of around 260,000 clones listed, more than 90% are singletons. The chain has TRBV28 and TRBJ2-3, with 12 nucleotides matching TRBD2. Sample: peripheral blood. This clonotype was obtained from a person aged 18-29 years with COVID-19, enrolled during active disease. The CDR3 DNA reads TGTGCCAGCAGTTTCCCGACTAGCGGGAGTCCAGATACGCAGTATTTT. Translated: CASSFPTSGSPDTQYF.